This T cell receptor (beta chain) is from a study of T-cell memory formation after mild COVID-19. Study overall: Most TCR clusters belonged to a single donor. General observations from the study: Later expanders leaned toward CD4+, whereas clones contracting from day 15 to 85 were balanced CD4/CD8. Those CD4+ clones that contracted were mainly in CM and EM (CD8+ ones in EMRA).

This clonotype was seen repeatedly, ten times or more. Its target is unknown. Libraries for TCRalpha and TCRbeta carried sample barcodes and unique molecular identifiers via 5'RACE. MiXCR, run by TCRdb on the 5' RACE reads, gives a single entry per CDR3 protein. The repertoire holds roughly 300,000 distinct CDR3 sequences, under 8.5% seen once, with around a fifth in the top ten. The J segment lost 8 bases and the V segment lost 3 bases, leaving 6 bases of the junction unmatched. Germline V gene lookup returns CDR1 DFQATT and CDR2 SNEGSKA (reference sequence). CDR3 length: 13 residues. The genes are TRBV20-1 and TRBJ1-2; 10 bases fit TRBD1. The sample consisted of PBMCs or a T cell subset sorted from them (not recorded which). This receptor was taken from a man younger than 35 who had mild COVID-19 (a few samples of this study predate the infection). Cell type and time point are not known. In DNA form, the CDR3 reads TGCAGTGCTAGTGACAGGGGGCTAGGCGGCTACACCTTC. Its translation is CSASDRGLGGYTF.